Listed here are 32 T cell receptor beta chains from one sample, sequenced in a study of blood T cell repertoires in COVID-19. Produced via immunoSEQ multiplex PCR; TCRdb's table is partial and in-frame only. The table records around 140,000 clones, around 89% of them present only once. The sample comprised peripheral blood. Source of these receptors: a man between 60 and 70 years old with active or convalescent COVID-19.

This chain connects TRBV20-1 to TRBJ2-5; 7 nucleotides agree with TRBD2. CDR1 is DFQATT and CDR2 is SNEGSKA in the germline V gene (reference sequence). The CDR3 length is 15 residues. After removal of 3 bases from V and 0 bases from J, the junction contained 7 bases not matched to a gene. The CDR3 DNA reads TGCAGTGCTAGTAATCCAGCGGGGAACCAAGAGACCCAGTACTTC. Protein sequence: CSASNPAGNQETQYF.

J is TRBJ2-7 and V is TRBV10-3, with 7 positions matching TRBD1. Germline CDR1 reads ENHRY; CDR2 reads SYGVKD. The ends lost 11 bases at V and 3 bases at J; junction bases unmatched: 7. The CDR3 is 12 residues long. The CDR3, as DNA: TGTGCCGCTTCGGGACAGAACTACGAGCAGTACTTC. Translating gives CAASGQNYEQYF.

The gene calls are TRBV18 and TRBJ1-3; D gene uncertain. The CDR3 totals 17 residues. Germline V CDR1 and CDR2: KGHSH, LQKENI. Between the trimmed V and J ends, which lost 4 bases and 0 bases, there was a span of 16 bases. The DNA of the CDR3 is TGTGCCAGCTCACGCTATGGCGGGGAAATCTCTGGAAACACCATATATTTT. Residues: CASSRYGGEISGNTIYF.

This clone appeared a few times. V gene TRBV25-1 combines with J gene TRBJ1-6; D remains unclear. This CDR3 has 13 residues. Germline V CDR1 and CDR2: MGHDK, SYGVNS. The V and J ends lost 5 bases and 7 bases respectively, with 9 bases between them. The CDR3 spells CASSSPQNSPLHF. The CDR3 DNA reads as TGTGCCAGCAGTTCCCCCCAGAATTCACCCCTCCACTTT.

This clone came up once. The rearrangement joins TRBV11-3 to TRBJ2-2; 12 positions agree with TRBD2. J lost 2 bases, V lost 4 bases, and 8 bases had no gene match. This CDR3 region has 18 residues. Germline V CDR1 and CDR2: SGHNT, YENEEA. This CDR3 is CASSSTTSGSINTGELFF. The DNA for the CDR3 is TGTGCCAGCAGCTCCACGACTAGCGGGAGTATTAACACCGGGGAGCTGTTTTTT.

The chain combines TRBV2 with TRBJ1-2; TRBD1 might be the D (5 bases). The CDR3 sequence is 14 residues long. Trimming removed 10 bases at V and 5 bases at J, with 20 bases between. Germline loops: CDR1 SNHLY, CDR2 FYNNEI. Here the CDR3 DNA reads TGTGCCATCAGGGAGGGGAGGAGGGGTTATGGCTACACCTTC. Translation gives CAIREGRRGYGYTF.

The V and J genes are TRBV28 and TRBJ1-2; no definite D call. The germline CDR1 and CDR2 sequences are MDHEN and SYDVKM. Deletions cut 6 bases from V and 2 bases from J, with 10 bases between. The CDR3 length is 13 residues. In nucleotides, the CDR3 is TGTGCCAGCAGCACCACACCAAACTATGGCTACACCTTC. It codes for CASSTTPNYGYTF.

The rearrangement links TRBV5-1 to TRBJ2-7; D might be TRBD2 (5 bases). V lost 5 bases, J lost 4 bases, and 16 bases lay in between. CDR1 and CDR2 from the germline V gene are SGHRS and YFSETQ. CDR3 size: 14 residues. The CDR3 nucleotides read TGCGCCAGCAGTAAGTCATGGGAGACGTACGAGCAGTACTTC. Protein product: CASSKSWETYEQYF.

The rearrangement joins TRBV20-1 to TRBJ2-3; a weak D match, TRBD1 (5 bases). V lost 6 bases, J lost 6 bases, and 10 bases lay in between. Germline V CDR1 and CDR2: DFQATT, SNEGSKA (reference sequence). The CDR3 has 11 residues. CDR3 region: CSADYRDTQYF. The CDR3, as DNA: TGCAGTGCAGATTACAGGGATACGCAGTATTTT.

V gene TRBV4-3 combines with J gene TRBJ2-1; TRBD1 is a possible D gene (5 bases). Germline CDR1 and CDR2: LGHNA and YSLEER. V shed 3 bases and J shed 9 bases, with 15 bases lying between them. This CDR3 contains 14 residues. CDR3 DNA sequence: TGCGCCAGCAGCCAGACCCGACCCCAGGGTGAGCAGTTCTTC. Translation gives CASSQTRPQGEQFF.

CDR3 residues: CASSLPSGRARPDTQYF. As DNA, the CDR3 is TGTGCCAGCAGCTTACCTAGCGGGAGGGCCCGCCCAGATACGCAGTATTTT. The V and J genes are TRBV7-2 and TRBJ2-3; TRBD2 aligns across 12 bases. Germline V lookup: CDR1 SGHTA, CDR2 FQGNSA. Trimming cost V 2 bases and J 4 bases; bases outside gene matches: 7. The CDR3 has 17 residues.

The table lists this clone with a count of one. The chain combines TRBV6-1 with TRBJ1-6; D perhaps matches TRBD1 (6 bases). This CDR3 has 16 residues. V lost 3 bases to trimming and J lost 2 bases, with 11 bases between them. Germline V gives CDR1 MNHNS, CDR2 SASEGT. The CDR3 protein is CASSDQGPTYNSPLHF. CDR3 DNA sequence: TGTGCCAGCAGTGATCAGGGGCCCACCTATAATTCACCCCTCCACTTT.

This clone was observed a handful of times. At one boundary the junction diverges from the germline segment, which might be a read error. This chain links TRBV9 with TRBJ2-4; 9 bases agree with TRBD2. Germline-derived CDR1 and CDR2 are SGDLS and YYNGEE. The CDR3 consists of 14 residues. DNA for the CDR3: TGTGCCAGCAGCCCGGGACTAGCCCAAAACATTCAGTACTTC. Translation: CASSPGLAQNIQYF.

This chain links TRBV28 with TRBJ1-2, with 7 bases that match TRBD1. The CDR3 covers 15 residues. Trimming at V came to 4 bases and at J to 2 bases, leaving 7 bases not matched to a gene. Germline values: CDR1 MDHEN, CDR2 SYDVKM. The CDR3 coding sequence is TGTGCCAGCAGTTCCATTAAACAGGGGAACTATGGCTACACCTTC. Protein sequence: CASSSIKQGNYGYTF.

The chain joins TRBV7-3 to TRBJ2-2, with 8 bases fitting TRBD1. Germline CDR1 and CDR2: SGHTA and FQGTGA. The CDR3 has 16 residues. Trimming removed 2 bases from V and 1 base from J; junction bases left unmatched: 3. CDR3 nucleotides: TGTGCCAGCAGCTTAGAGGGACAGGTGAACACCGGGGAGCTGTTTTTT. Its translation: CASSLEGQVNTGELFF.

The chain joins TRBV9 to TRBJ2-7; 9 nucleotides match TRBD1. This CDR3 region has 14 residues. V shed 4 bases, J shed 3 bases, and the junction held 5 bases outside the gene matches. CDR1 is SGDLS, CDR2 YYNGEE, per germline. The CDR3 DNA is TGTGCCAGCAGCCCCCGACAGGGGGACTACGAGCAGTACTTC. Translation: CASSPRQGDYEQYF.

This clone was seen only a few times. This chain joins TRBV25-1 and TRBJ2-2; perhaps TRBD2 as D (6 bases). CDR1 and CDR2 (germline): MGHDK, SYGVNS. The CDR3 contains 13 residues. V lost 4 bases and J lost 6, with 9 bases in between. Here the CDR3 DNA reads TGTGCCAGCAGTGCGGGGGACTCCGGGGAGCTGTTTTTT. It translates to CASSAGDSGELFF.

The gene calls are TRBV6-2 or TRBV6-3 and TRBJ1-4, with D maybe TRBD1 (6 bases). Per the germline V gene, CDR1 is MNHEY and CDR2 is SVGEGT. V was clipped by 4 bases and J by 5 bases, with 11 bases between them. CDR3 size: 14 residues. The CDR3 region is CASSSGQLNEKLFF. The CDR3 DNA reads TGTGCCAGCAGTTCCGGACAGTTAAATGAAAAACTGTTTTTT.

The chain combines TRBV5-1 with TRBJ2-1; 9 bases map to TRBD1. Trimming removed 3 bases from V and 0 bases from J; junction bases left unmatched: 10. The length of the CDR3 is 18 residues. The V gene's germline CDR1 is SGHRS and CDR2 YFSETQ. CDR3 nucleotide sequence: TGCGCCAGCAGCTATCCGGGACAGGGAAAAATCTCCTACAATGAGCAGTTCTTC. Protein product: CASSYPGQGKISYNEQFF. Filled out from reference TRBV5-1 and TRBJ2-1, the complete variable domain reads KAGVTQTPRYLIKTRGQQVTLSCSPISGHRSVSWYQQTPGQGLQFLFEYFSETQRNKGNFPGRFSGRQFSNSRSEMNVSTLELGDSALYLCASSYPGQGKISYNEQFFGPGTRLTVL.

The chain links TRBV4-1 to TRBJ1-2; D remains unclear. The germline V gene has CDR1 MGHRA and CDR2 YSYEKL. The ends were cut back, 2 bases at V and 1 base at J, with 11 bases in the middle. The CDR3 totals 15 residues. CDR3 region: CASSQPGRGNYGYTF. In DNA form, the CDR3 reads TGCGCCAGCAGCCAACCCGGACGGGGTAACTATGGCTACACCTTC.

This rearrangement joins TRBV5-5 to TRBJ1-2, with D unclear. The germline V gene encodes CDR1 SGHKS and CDR2 YYEKEE (reference sequence). V lost 2 bases and J 3 bases, leaving 8 bases between the germline ends. The CDR3 loop spans 13 amino acids. The CDR3 region is CASSFPEDYGYTF. For the CDR3, the DNA is TGTGCCAGCAGCTTTCCTGAGGACTATGGCTACACCTTC.

The V call is TRBV3-1 (or the pseudogene TRBV3-2), the J call TRBJ1-6; the D gene is possibly TRBD1 (6 bases). CDR3 length equals 19 residues. Germline lookup yields CDR1 LGHDT and CDR2 YNNKEL (reference sequence). Trimming shortened V by 1 base and J by 9 bases, and 25 bases separated the two germline ends. The DNA for the CDR3 is TGTGCCAGCAGCCAAGCCCTGGGGTCCCACGGCAGGGGTGGTTCACCCCTCCACTTT. It yields the protein CASSQALGSHGRGGSPLHF.

This rearrangement joins TRBV5-1 to TRBJ1-1, with D perhaps TRBD1 (5 bases). The CDR3 runs 14 residues. Germline-derived CDR1 and CDR2 are SGHRS and YFSETQ. V was clipped by 4 bases and J by 0 bases, with 10 bases between them. The CDR3 reads CASSPDSLNTEAFF. The CDR3 region has the DNA TGCGCCAGCAGCCCTGACAGTTTGAACACTGAAGCTTTCTTT.

There are many counts of this clone. The rearrangement links TRBV13 to TRBJ2-2, with 10 positions matching TRBD2. V shed 5 bases and J 5 bases; nucleotides not matched to a gene: 11. This CDR3 region has 17 residues. The germline gives CDR1 PRHDT, CDR2 FYEKMQ (reference sequence). DNA for the CDR3: TGTGCCAGCAGCCTTAACTCTCTAGCGGGAGAAACCGGGGAGCTGTTTTTT. It is translated as CASSLNSLAGETGELFF.

The chain recombines TRBV9 with TRBJ2-5; possible D gene TRBD1, 6 bases. CDR1 is SGDLS and CDR2 is YYNGEE in the germline V gene. The length of the CDR3 is 14 residues. Trimming stripped 4 bases from V and 5 bases from J, with 15 bases between. CDR3 protein: CASSPRQDRETQYF. CDR3 coding DNA: TGTGCCAGCAGCCCCAGACAGGACCGGGAGACCCAGTACTTC.

The chain uses TRBV19 and TRBJ2-2; TRBD1 agrees at 10 bases. The CDR3 contains 16 residues. Germline-derived CDR1 and CDR2 are LNHDA and SQIVND (reference sequence). V lost 10 bases and J lost 3; bases outside the gene matches: 11. CDR3 loop: CATERQGARDTGELFF. The CDR3 region has the DNA TGTGCCACAGAACGACAGGGGGCGAGGGACACCGGGGAGCTGTTTTTT. The variable domain in full, with the rest retrieved from reference TRBV19 and TRBJ2-2, is DGGITQSPKYLFRKEGQNVTLSCEQNLNHDAMYWYRQDPGQGLRLIYYSQIVNDFQKGDIAEGYSVSREKKESFPLTVTSAQKNPTAFYLCATERQGARDTGELFFGEGSRLTVL.

This sequence joins TRBV28 and TRBJ2-1, with 7 nucleotides matching TRBD1. The CDR3 length is 12 residues. The germline V gene encodes CDR1 MDHEN and CDR2 SYDVKM. The CDR3 spells CALQGRINEQFF. The CDR3, as DNA: TGTGCGCTACAGGGGCGGATCAATGAGCAGTTCTTC. Full variable domain (remainder filled in from reference TRBV28 and TRBJ2-1): DVKVTQSSRYLVKRTGEKVFLECVQDMDHENMFWYRQDPGLGLRLIYFSYDVKMKEKGDIPEGYSVSREKKERFSLILESASTNQTSMYLCALQGRINEQFFGPGTRLTVL.

The V call is TRBV3-1 (or the pseudogene TRBV3-2), the J call TRBJ2-4, with 8 bases fitting TRBD1. V gave up 6 bases and J gave up 2 bases; unmatched junction bases: 6. The CDR3 is 15 residues long. Looked up from germline, CDR1 is LGHDT and CDR2 is YNNKEL (reference sequence). The CDR3 is CASRSTGDPKNIQYF. In nucleotides, the CDR3 is TGTGCCAGCAGGTCGACAGGGGACCCCAAAAACATTCAGTACTTC.

This clone was seen only once. The rearrangement uses TRBV3-1 (or the pseudogene TRBV3-2) and TRBJ2-7; 9 bases match TRBD2. This CDR3 has 14 residues. With 1 base clipped from V and 11 bases from J, the junction kept 9 bases outside the gene matches. Germline CDR1 is LGHDT and CDR2 is YNNKEL (reference sequence). The CDR3 sequence is CASSQGVSGSTKYF. As DNA, the CDR3 is TGTGCCAGCAGCCAAGGAGTTAGCGGGAGTACTAAGTACTTC.

J is TRBJ1-2 and V is TRBV28; D is possibly TRBD1 (5 bases). The length of the CDR3 is 14 residues. Germline V CDR1 and CDR2: MDHEN, SYDVKM. The V and J ends lost 5 bases and 3 bases respectively, with 13 bases between them. The CDR3 DNA reads as TGTGCCAGCAGTCTGGGGCACTCTGACTATGGCTACACCTTC. Translated, it gives CASSLGHSDYGYTF.

The chain links TRBV7-9 to TRBJ2-3; a possible D gene is TRBD2 (5 bases). V lost 1 base, J lost 0 bases, and 8 bases lay in between. This CDR3 spans 15 amino acids. Germline loops: CDR1 SEHNR, CDR2 FQNEAQ (reference sequence). The CDR3 bases are TGTGCCAGCAGCTTAGGACCGGGGAGCACAGATACGCAGTATTTT. Its translation is CASSLGPGSTDTQYF.

V and J are TRBV7-2 and TRBJ2-1, with no clear D. Trimming took off 0 bases at V and 2 bases at J, with 8 bases between the two ends. This CDR3 spans 15 amino acids. Germline-derived CDR1 and CDR2 are SGHTA and FQGNSA. In DNA, the CDR3 is TGTGCCAGCAGCTTAGCCTCCTTTACCTACAATGAGCAGTTCTTC. Its translation is CASSLASFTYNEQFF.